This T cell receptor (beta chain) is drawn from a study of blood T cell repertoires in COVID-19. Looking at the study overall: Sources were T cells, B-cell-depleted T cells, or PBMCs; the material itself was cDNA or gDNA.

Seattle-derived patients entered the study during active infection and were followed longitudinally. The length of the CDR3 is 13 residues. The V and J ends lost 7 bases and 4 bases respectively, with 16 bases between them. Germline V gene data show CDR1 as SQVTM and CDR2 as ANQGSEA. Per the original methods: Estimated nucleated cell counts came from reference gene primer amplification. The method was immunoSEQ multiplex PCR; TCRdb's version includes in-frame clones alone and lacks a portion of them. For V, J and clone size, that table is used; D and trimming come from the DNA. Of approximately 61,000 clones listed, approximately 80% are singletons.

The sample taken for sequencing was peripheral blood. This chain connects TRBV29-1 to TRBJ1-2, with a weak D call TRBD1 (6 bases). The sequence was obtained from a man aged 50 or older with COVID-19, enrolled during active disease. CDR3 sequence reads: CSASGGGGYGYTF. In DNA form, the CDR3 reads TGCAGCGCCTCGGGGGGGGGCGGCTATGGCTACACCTTC. The complete variable domain, with remaining parts taken from reference TRBV29-1 and TRBJ1-2, reads SAVISQKPSRDICQRGTSLTIQCQVDSQVTMMFWYRQQPGQSLTLIATANQGSEATYESGFVIDKFPISRPNLTFSTLTVSNMSPEDSSIYLCSASGGGGYGYTFGSGTRLTVV.